Listed here are 11 T cell receptor beta chains from one sample, sequenced in a study of shared clonotypes between healthy human individuals. TCRdb keeps only in-frame clones here, not all; method: immunoSEQ multiplex PCR. Counted here are some 1,900,000 clones, about 95% occurring once; the ten biggest clones make up roughly 1%. Naive CD8 populations comprised CD45RO-negative cells positively selected for CCR7, excluding terminally differentiated effector memory CD45RA+ cells. The sequenced sample was naive CD8+ T cells sorted from blood. Source of these receptors: a man between 18 and 35 years old in good health.

V gene TRBV19 combines with J gene TRBJ2-7; possible D gene TRBD1, 7 bases. Germline CDR1 and CDR2: LNHDA and SQIVND (reference sequence). The CDR3 is 13 residues long. V was cut by 6 bases and J by 5 bases, with 14 bases left in between. For the CDR3, the DNA is TGTGCCAGTAGCGTTGACAGGGAGGACGAGCAGTACTTC. Translated, it gives CASSVDREDEQYF.

This chain joins TRBV6-1 and TRBJ2-7; 7 bases agree with TRBD1. The CDR3 runs 15 residues. The V gene end was trimmed by 0 bases and the J gene end by 2 bases; junction bases not matched to a gene: 4. Germline V gene lookup returns CDR1 MNHNS and CDR2 SASEGT. The CDR3 nucleotides read TGTGCCAGCAGTGAAGCCGTACAGGGGACCTACGAGCAGTACTTC. The encoded protein is CASSEAVQGTYEQYF.

The genes are TRBV27 and TRBJ2-7, with a weak D call TRBD1 (5 bases). CDR3 length: 15 amino acids. With 2 bases removed from V and 4 bases from J, the gap between germline ends came to 15 bases. Germline V gene lookup returns CDR1 MNHEY and CDR2 SMNVEV (reference sequence). DNA of the CDR3: TGTGCCAGCAGTTTACAAGGGGCCCGACCGTACGAGCAGTACTTC. Protein product: CASSLQGARPYEQYF.

The J gene is TRBJ1-4, the V gene TRBV7-9; a possible D gene is TRBD1 (5 bases). V was clipped by 7 bases and J by 4 bases, with 13 bases between them. The CDR3 loop spans 14 amino acids. The germline CDR1 and CDR2 sequences are SEHNR and FQNEAQ (reference sequence). The CDR3 reads CASNTDSYNEKLFF. The CDR3 coding sequence is TGTGCCAGCAACACAGACAGCTATAATGAAAAACTGTTTTTT.

Worth noting for this clone: A read error may explain this, as a much larger clone is one base away. Different DNA sequences within this sample yield the same CDR3. This rearrangement joins TRBV11-2 to TRBJ2-5; D call uncertain. CDR3 length equals 11 residues. Germline loops: CDR1 SGHAT, CDR2 FQNNGV. The V end was cut by 1 base, the J end by 4 bases, with 1 base between. DNA for the CDR3: TGTGCCAGCAGCTTAGCAGAGACCCAGTACTTC. Translation: CASSLAETQYF.

The chain carries TRBV2 and TRBJ2-2; D call uncertain. Germline CDR1 and CDR2: SNHLY and FYNNEI. Trimming cost V 4 bases and J 3 bases, with 3 bases left between them. The CDR3 loop spans 12 amino acids. The CDR3: CASSAYTGELFF. The CDR3 bases are TGTGCCAGCAGTGCTTACACCGGGGAGCTGTTTTTT.

On this clone: Germline is not matched at one junction end, which may reflect a read error. V is TRBV5-8 and J is TRBJ2-7; TRBD1 matches at 9 bases. The CDR3 is 10 amino acids. CDR1 is SGHTS, CDR2 YDEGEE, per germline. DNA of the CDR3: TGTGCCAGCAGCCCGGGACAGGGCTTCTTC. This translates into CASSPGQGFF. Drawing the rest from reference TRBV5-8 and TRBJ2-7, the complete variable domain is EAGVTQSPTHLIKTRGQQATLRCSPISGHTSVYWYQQALGLGLQFLLWYDEGEERNRGNFPPRFSGRQFPNYSSELNVNALELEDSALYLCASSPGQGFFGPGTRLTVT.

The CDR3 is CASSVTGPYEQYF. The CDR3 DNA sequence: TGTGCCAGCAGCGTTACAGGTCCTTACGAGCAGTACTTC. V usage is TRBV27 and J usage is TRBJ2-7; possibly TRBD1 for D (5 bases). Per the germline V gene, CDR1 is MNHEY and CDR2 is SMNVEV (reference sequence). CDR3 length: 13 residues. The V gene lost 6 bases and the J gene lost 4 bases, with 13 bases spanning the gap.

This clone has a single count. V is TRBV9 and J is TRBJ2-1; TRBD2 matches 8 bases. This CDR3 comprises 12 residues. The trim removed 3 bases at V and 11 bases at J, leaving 4 bases unmatched. In germline, CDR1 is SGDLS, CDR2 YYNGEE. CDR3 nucleotide sequence: TGTGCCAGCAGCGGGACTAGCTTTCAGCAGTTCTTC. Its translation is CASSGTSFQQFF.

The chain joins TRBV7-9 to TRBJ2-4, with D maybe TRBD2 (6 bases). Germline V gene lookup returns CDR1 SEHNR and CDR2 FQNEAQ (reference sequence). V was pared by 1 base and J by 11 bases, with 9 bases between. This CDR3 spans 12 amino acids. CDR3 residues: CASSLGSGVQYF. Here the CDR3 DNA reads TGTGCCAGCAGCTTAGGGTCGGGAGTTCAGTACTTC.

The chain is built from TRBV18 and TRBJ1-3; 7 nucleotides agree with TRBD1. Germline V lookup: CDR1 KGHSH, CDR2 LQKENI. The CDR3 runs 16 residues. Trimming took 3 bases from V and 0 from J; bases not matched to a gene: 5. The DNA for the CDR3 is TGTGCCAGCTCACCCGGACAGGCCAGCTCTGGAAACACCATATATTTT. This sequence encodes CASSPGQASSGNTIYF.